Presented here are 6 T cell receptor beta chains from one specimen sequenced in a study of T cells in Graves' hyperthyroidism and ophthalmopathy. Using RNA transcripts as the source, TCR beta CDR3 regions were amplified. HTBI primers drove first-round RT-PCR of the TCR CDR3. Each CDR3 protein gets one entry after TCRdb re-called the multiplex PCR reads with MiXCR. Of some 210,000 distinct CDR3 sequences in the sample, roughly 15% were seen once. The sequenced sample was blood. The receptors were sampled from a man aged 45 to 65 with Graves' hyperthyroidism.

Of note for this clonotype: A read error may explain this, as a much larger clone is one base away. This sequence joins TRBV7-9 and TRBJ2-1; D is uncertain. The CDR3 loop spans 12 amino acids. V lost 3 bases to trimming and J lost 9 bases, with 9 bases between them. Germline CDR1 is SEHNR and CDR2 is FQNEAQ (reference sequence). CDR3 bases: TGTGCCAGCAGCTTTCGGCTCGGTGAGCAGTTCTTC. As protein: CASSFRLGEQFF.

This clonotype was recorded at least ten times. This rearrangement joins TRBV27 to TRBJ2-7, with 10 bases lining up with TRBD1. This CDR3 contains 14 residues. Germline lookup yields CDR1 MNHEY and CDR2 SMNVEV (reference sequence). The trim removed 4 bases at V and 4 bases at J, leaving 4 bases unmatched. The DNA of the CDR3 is TGTGCCAGCAGTTCCGGGACAGGGGAATACGAGCAGTACTTC. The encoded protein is CASSSGTGEYEQYF.

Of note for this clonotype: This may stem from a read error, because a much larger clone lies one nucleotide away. The CDR3 bases are TGTGCCAGCAAGGACAGGGGAACCTGCGAGCAGTACTTC. Residues: CASKDRGTCEQYF. The rearrangement joins TRBV28 to TRBJ2-7; 9 positions match TRBD1. Germline CDR1 is MDHEN and CDR2 is SYDVKM. The CDR3 consists of 13 residues. With 7 bases clipped from V and 6 bases from J, the junction kept 7 bases outside the gene matches.

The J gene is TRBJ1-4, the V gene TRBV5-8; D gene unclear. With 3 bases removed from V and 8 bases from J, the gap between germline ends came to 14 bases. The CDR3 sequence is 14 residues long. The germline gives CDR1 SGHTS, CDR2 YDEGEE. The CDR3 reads CASSYGDFGEKLFF. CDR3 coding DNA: TGTGCCAGCAGCTACGGGGATTTTGGGGAAAAACTGTTTTTT.

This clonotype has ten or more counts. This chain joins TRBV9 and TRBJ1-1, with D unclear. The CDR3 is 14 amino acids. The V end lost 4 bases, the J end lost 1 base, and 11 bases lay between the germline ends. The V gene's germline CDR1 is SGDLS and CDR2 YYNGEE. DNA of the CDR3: TGTGCCAGCAGCCCACGACCAGGGAACACTGAAGCTTTCTTT. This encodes CASSPRPGNTEAFF.

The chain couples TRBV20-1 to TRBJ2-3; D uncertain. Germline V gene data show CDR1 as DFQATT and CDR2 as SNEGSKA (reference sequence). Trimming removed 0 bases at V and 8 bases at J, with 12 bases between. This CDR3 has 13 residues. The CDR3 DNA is TGCAGTGCTAGAGAACGTCTAAGAAGTACGCAGTATTTT. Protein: CSARERLRSTQYF.